The table lists the clone carrying this TCR beta chain with a few counts. The antigen is not known. This sample stems from a study of cytomegalovirus exposure and HLA in healthy donors. Across the study: Earlier, approximately 110 million unique TCR beta sequences were recovered from approximately 200 million T cells by an analysis.

The study, taken as a whole, reports: TRBV6-2, TRBV6-3 and other indistinguishable V segments were excluded.

The PCR contained 60 Vbeta and 13 Jbeta primers. The protocol was immunoSEQ multiplex PCR, while the TCRdb copy is restricted to in-frame clones and leaves out a portion. The repertoire includes over 150,000 clones, 75% to 85% of them detected once, and 5.6% sits in the top ten. The ends lost 2 bases at V and 2 bases at J; junction bases unmatched: 6. The CDR3 is 16 amino acids. Germline values: CDR1 KGHSH, CDR2 LQKENI. The chain has TRBV18 and TRBJ2-3; TRBD2 agrees at 8 bases. The TCR sequence derives from a woman in her forties in good health and CMV-seropositive. The material sequenced was PBMCs. DNA for the CDR3: TGTGCCAGCTCACCAGATGCGGGAGGCCCCACAGATACGCAGTATTTT. Protein product: CASSPDAGGPTDTQYF. Full variable domain (remainder filled in from reference TRBV18 and TRBJ2-3): NAGVMQNPRHLVRRRGQEARLRCSPMKGHSHVYWYRQLPEEGLKFMVYLQKENIIDESGMPKERFSAEFPKEGPSILRIQQVVRGDSAAYFCASSPDAGGPTDTQYFGPGTRLTVL.